These 13 T cell receptor beta chains were sequenced from one sample in a study of blood T cell repertoires in COVID-19. The assay was immunoSEQ multiplex PCR, and TCRdb's table has in-frame clones only and misses some. Counted here are 200,000 to 300,000 clones, about 80% occurring once; the ten biggest clones make up roughly a tenth. Input material: peripheral blood. The receptors derive from a woman at least 80 years old with acute or convalescent COVID-19.

The rearrangement joins TRBV2 to TRBJ2-3, with a possible D match to TRBD1 (6 bases). Germline V gene data show CDR1 as SNHLY and CDR2 as FYNNEI. The CDR3 covers 15 residues. Deletions cut 3 bases from V and 8 bases from J, with 18 bases between. CDR3 nucleotide sequence: TGTGCCAGCAGTGATAATGGGGGCGTCTACATTACGCAGTATTTT. Amino acids: CASSDNGGVYITQYF.

The chain recombines TRBV18 with TRBJ1-1; D is perhaps TRBD1 (5 bases). CDR1 is KGHSH and CDR2 is LQKENI in the germline V gene. V was shortened by 7 bases and J by 5 bases, with 17 bases between the two germline ends. The CDR3 runs to 14 residues. The CDR3 protein is CASCGGARGTEAFF. In DNA, the CDR3 is TGTGCCAGCTGCGGAGGGGCACGGGGAACTGAAGCTTTCTTT.

This clone was observed a handful of times. The chain couples TRBV3-1 (or the pseudogene TRBV3-2) to TRBJ2-7; 7 bases fit TRBD1. V lost 4 bases and J lost 1; bases outside the gene matches: 7. CDR3 length equals 15 residues. Germline V lookup: CDR1 LGHDT, CDR2 YNNKEL (reference sequence). CDR3 bases: TGTGCCAGCAGCCCCCACAGGGGCCCTTCCTACGAGCAGTACTTC. Protein: CASSPHRGPSYEQYF.

The chain links TRBV25-1 to TRBJ2-2; D might be TRBD1 (7 bases). Germline V gene lookup returns CDR1 MGHDK and CDR2 SYGVNS. This CDR3 has 15 amino acids. Trimming left V 3 bases short and J 3 bases short, with 11 bases between. The CDR3 loop reads CASSDFRGDTGELFF. The CDR3 DNA is TGTGCCAGCAGTGATTTCAGGGGGGACACCGGGGAGCTGTTTTTT. The whole variable domain, remainder taken from reference TRBV25-1 and TRBJ2-2, is EADIYQTPRYLVIGTGKKITLECSQTMGHDKMYWYQQDPGMELHLIHYSYGVNSTEKGDLSSESTVSRIRTEHFPLTLESARPSHTSQYLCASSDFRGDTGELFFGEGSRLTVL.

This clone has only one observation. The chain joins TRBV6-1 to TRBJ2-3, with 10 bases aligning to TRBD1. The CDR3 runs 16 residues. Unmatched junction bases numbered 7, after V lost 4 bases and J lost 3 bases. Germline V CDR1 and CDR2: MNHNS, SASEGT. The CDR3 here is CASSARQGAPTDTQYF. In nucleotides, the CDR3 is TGTGCCAGCAGTGCCCGACAGGGGGCGCCGACAGATACGCAGTATTTT.

The rearrangement links TRBV4-2 to TRBJ1-1; 7 bases agree with TRBD1. Per germline, CDR1 LGHNA and CDR2 YNFKEQ. The V gene end was trimmed by 1 base and the J gene end by 1 base; junction bases not matched to a gene: 6. CDR3 length: 16 residues. CDR3 loop: CASSQGAGTENTEAFF. The CDR3 DNA sequence: TGTGCCAGCAGCCAAGGGGCCGGGACAGAGAACACTGAAGCTTTCTTT.

The chain carries TRBV18 and TRBJ2-1; TRBD1 matches 7 bases. Losses at the gene ends were 1 base for V and 3 bases for J; bases not matched to a gene: 3. This CDR3 contains 15 residues. Germline V lookup: CDR1 KGHSH, CDR2 LQKENI. CDR3 sequence reads: CASSPRAGGYNEQFF. The CDR3 nucleotides read TGTGCCAGCTCACCACGGGCAGGGGGCTACAATGAGCAGTTCTTC.

This sequence joins TRBV2 and TRBJ1-5; D is unclear. Germline V CDR1 and CDR2: SNHLY, FYNNEI. The CDR3 is made up of 17 amino acids. V lost 5 bases, J lost 2 bases, and 19 bases lay in between. As DNA, the CDR3 is TGTGCCAGCAGTCCCCGGCGGGCCAACTTGGGCAATCAGCCCCAGCATTTT. It encodes CASSPRRANLGNQPQHF.

The V gene is TRBV6-5, the J gene TRBJ1-5, with 11 bases that match TRBD1. Germline V gives CDR1 MNHEY, CDR2 SVGAGI. The CDR3 totals 13 residues. The V and J ends lost 6 bases and 9 bases, in that order; junction bases with no gene match: 4. CDR3: CASSRTGGVPQHF. CDR3 DNA: TGTGCCAGCAGCCGGACAGGGGGCGTGCCCCAGCATTTT.

This rearrangement joins TRBV4-2 to TRBJ2-5; 11 bases agree with TRBD2. CDR1 is LGHNA, CDR2 YNFKEQ, per germline. This CDR3 comprises 15 residues. V shed 3 bases, J shed 4 bases, and the junction held 4 bases outside the gene matches. The CDR3 DNA is TGTGCCAGCAGCCATGGACTAGCGGGCAGAGAGACCCAGTACTTC. This codes for CASSHGLAGRETQYF.

V gene TRBV27 combines with J gene TRBJ2-3; 15 nucleotides agree with TRBD2. There are 17 residues in the CDR3. Germline V gives CDR1 MNHEY, CDR2 SMNVEV (reference sequence). After removal of 5 bases from V and 7 bases from J, the junction contained 10 bases not matched to a gene. The CDR3 bases are TGTGCCAGCAGTCCGCCCGGACTAGCGGGGGGGCCGTATACGCAGTATTTT. Translation gives CASSPPGLAGGPYTQYF.

The chain couples TRBV3-1 (or the pseudogene TRBV3-2) to TRBJ2-1; D is uncertain. This CDR3 region has 12 residues. V lost 3 bases and J 8 bases, leaving 8 bases between the germline ends. In germline, CDR1 is LGHDT, CDR2 YNNKEL (reference sequence). The DNA of the CDR3 is TGTGCCAGCAGCCAGGTCCCAGATGAGCAGTTCTTC. Residues: CASSQVPDEQFF.

Note on this clone: Other DNA sequences from this sample encode an identical CDR3 as well. This sequence joins TRBV6-5 and TRBJ1-2, with a possible D match to TRBD1 (5 bases). The germline V and J ends were trimmed by 5 bases and 5 bases, with 6 bases remaining between them. CDR1 and CDR2 from the germline V gene are MNHEY and SVGAGI. This CDR3 is 11 amino acids long. DNA of the CDR3: TGTGCCAGCAGTACAGGTTATGGCTACACCTTC. Its translation: CASSTGYGYTF.